This T cell receptor beta chain was identified during a study of cytomegalovirus exposure and HLA in healthy donors. The sample holds a few counts of this clone. This PCR relied on a set of 60 Vbeta primers and 13 Jbeta primers. Only in-frame clones appear in the TCRdb table, and some are missing; sequencing was by immunoSEQ multiplex PCR. Here the sample spans some 150,000 clones, 70% to 90% being singletons. Sequencing used PBMCs. This clonotype was obtained from a woman in her thirties or forties in good health and CMV-seropositive.

The DNA for the CDR3 is TGTGCCAGTAGTGTGAGACAAGGTTCCCTTGAAAAACTGTTTTTT. This codes for CASSVRQGSLEKLFF. The rearrangement uses TRBV19 and TRBJ1-4; no reliable D call. Deletions cut 5 bases from V and 7 bases from J, with 17 bases between. The CDR3 loop spans 15 amino acids. Per germline, CDR1 LNHDA and CDR2 SQIVND (reference sequence).